This is a list of T cell receptor beta chains from one sample in a study of regulatory T cells in long-lasting Graves disease. Using its own MiXCR run on the multiplex PCR reads, TCRdb lists one record per CDR3 protein. Seen here are some 370,000 distinct CDR3 sequences, approximately 25% observed once, and the top ten hold approximately 28%. The specimen was peripheral blood mononuclear cells (PBMCs), collected when the disease was refractory, from a patient treated with antithyroid drugs. All receptors come from a woman between 40 and 55 years old with Graves disease. CDR3s include the opening cysteine and the closing phenylalanine or tryptophan. D genes are given only for firm matches. The listing skips clone size in some rows; elsewhere it reads once, few, many or a size class.

V,D,size,J,CDR3,DNA
TRBV5-1,.,many,TRBJ1-4,CASSLGEGEKLFF,TGCGCCAGCAGCCTCGGCGAGGGGGAAAAACTGTTTTTT
TRBV10-3,TRBD1,.,TRBJ2-2,CAITQPPGQGNTGELFF,TGTGCCATCACCCAACCCCCGGGACAGGGTAACACCGGGGAGCTGTTTTTT
TRBV6-1,TRBD1,few,TRBJ1-5,CASRQPDRGGNQPQHF,TGTGCCAGCAGACAGCCGGACAGGGGTGGCAATCAGCCCCAGCATTTT
TRBV28,TRBD1,many,TRBJ1-5,CASSGTANQPQHF,TGTGCCAGCAGTGGGACAGCCAATCAGCCCCAGCATTTT
TRBV6-1,.,.,TRBJ2-3,CASRITGTRNTQYF,TGTGCCAGTCGAATCACCGGGACTCGGAATACGCAGTATTTT
TRBV20-1,TRBD2,few,TRBJ2-7,CSARELPNSYEQYF,TGCAGTGCGCGGGAGCTCCCGAATTCCTACGAGCAGTACTTC
TRBV24-1,TRBD1,few,TRBJ2-7,CATSDTTGGSYEQYF,TGTGCCACCAGTGACACAACAGGGGGCTCCTACGAGCAGTACTTC
TRBV6-1,.,many,TRBJ2-5,CASSPAGTWETQYF,TGTGCCAGCAGCCCGGCCGGGACTTGGGAGACCCAGTACTTC
TRBV7-9,TRBD1,few,TRBJ1-5,CASSLRAGGIPPDF,TGTGCCAGCAGCTTAAGGGCAGGGGGTATCCCCCCCGATTTT
TRBV11-2,TRBD2,.,TRBJ2-7,CASSSLAGLHEQYF,TGTGCCAGCAGCTCCCTAGCGGGGCTCCACGAGCAGTACTTC
TRBV2,.,many,TRBJ1-4,CASSEGETGEKLFF,TGTGCCAGCAGTGAAGGGGAAACAGGTGAAAAACTGTTTTTT
TRBV5-1,.,.,TRBJ2-7,CASSLDRAGSSYEQYF,TGCGCCAGCAGCTTGGATAGGGCGGGGAGCTCCTACGAGCAGTACTTC
TRBV2,.,many,TRBJ2-2,CASKWENTGELFF,TGTGCCAGCAAGTGGGAAAACACCGGGGAGCTGTTTTTT
TRBV5-1,TRBD1,many,TRBJ1-1,CASSPGQVNTEAFF,TGCGCCAGCTCCCCGGGACAGGTGAACACTGAAGCTTTCTTT
TRBV11-2,TRBD1,many,TRBJ1-2,CASSLDRVNGYTF,TGTGCCAGCAGCCTAGACAGGGTTAATGGCTACACCTTC
TRBV11-2,.,.,TRBJ2-7,CASSFSGRRNEQYF,TGTGCCAGCAGCTTTAGTGGGAGGAGGAACGAGCAGTACTTC
TRBV29-1,.,.,TRBJ1-1,CSVEGRKHTKGFTEAFF,TGCAGCGTTGAAGGGAGAAAACACACCAAGGGATTCACTGAAGCTTTCTTT
TRBV3-1,.,.,TRBJ2-2,CASSQPNPGELFF,TGTGCCAGCAGCCAACCGAACCCCGGGGAGCTGTTTTTT
TRBV5-1,TRBD2,few,TRBJ2-5,CASSLLAGVPQETQYF,TGCGCCAGCAGCTTGTTAGCGGGAGTCCCCCAAGAGACCCAGTACTTC
TRBV5-6,.,.,TRBJ2-5,CASSQRGEETQYF,TGTGCCAGCAGCCAGAGAGGGGAGGAGACCCAGTACTTC
TRBV5-1,TRBD2,few,TRBJ2-4,CASSAASGSNIQYF,TGCGCCAGCAGCGCAGCTAGCGGGAGTAACATTCAGTACTTC
TRBV11-2,.,many,TRBJ2-2,CASSLETSGELFF,TGTGCCAGCAGCTTAGAGACCTCCGGGGAGCTGTTTTTT
TRBV6-1,.,many,TRBJ2-7,CASSPRQFFYEQYF,TGTGCCAGCAGTCCAAGACAGTTTTTCTACGAGCAGTACTTC
TRBV20-1,.,few,TRBJ1-5,CSTYTGLSNQPQHF,TGCAGCACTTATACGGGACTTAGCAATCAGCCCCAGCATTTT
TRBV28,.,many,TRBJ2-7,CASSLLPHGGKNREQYF,TGTGCCAGCAGTTTACTACCTCATGGGGGAAAGAACAGGGAGCAGTACTTC
TRBV6-2/TRBV6-3,.,.,TRBJ1-6,CASSYSGGNSPLHF,TGTGCCAGCAGTTACTCTGGGGGGAATTCACCCCTCCACTTT
TRBV19,TRBD1,few,TRBJ1-1,CASSPDRQGSEAFF,TGTGCCAGTAGTCCCGACAGACAGGGGTCTGAAGCTTTCTTT
TRBV20-1,TRBD1,many,TRBJ2-7,CSARAGQGIYEQYF,TGCAGTGCTAGAGCCGGACAGGGGATATACGAGCAGTACTTC
TRBV3-1,TRBD2,many,TRBJ2-5,CASSQSAGVETQYF,TGTGCCAGCAGCCAAAGTGCGGGAGTTGAGACCCAGTACTTC
TRBV20-1,TRBD2,.,TRBJ2-5,CSARTSGRWETQYF,TGCAGTGCAAGGACTAGCGGCCGTTGGGAGACCCAGTACTTC
TRBV27,TRBD1,many,TRBJ1-5,CASSLGQKRPQHF,TGTGCCAGCAGCTTGGGACAGAAGCGGCCCCAGCATTTT
TRBV7-2,.,few,TRBJ2-5,CASSLASWADQETQYF,TGTGCCAGCAGCTTAGCCAGTTGGGCAGACCAAGAGACCCAGTACTTC
TRBV5-1,.,.,TRBJ2-7,CASSLLPETYEQYF,TGCGCCAGCAGCTTGCTTCCGGAGACCTACGAGCAGTACTTC
TRBV19,.,few,TRBJ1-1,CASSIRWGTWNTEAFF,TGTGCCAGTAGTATAAGGTGGGGCACGTGGAACACTGAAGCTTTCTTT
TRBV28,.,many,TRBJ1-5,CASSLGKSNQPQHF,TGTGCCAGCAGTTTAGGCAAGAGCAATCAGCCCCAGCATTTT
TRBV11-2,TRBD2,many,TRBJ2-2,CASSSLAGVTPGELFF,TGTGCCAGCAGCTCATTAGCGGGGGTAACCCCTGGGGAGCTGTTTTTT
TRBV5-5,.,many,TRBJ2-4,CASIDRTDIQYF,TGTGCCAGCATCGACAGGACGGACATTCAGTACTTC